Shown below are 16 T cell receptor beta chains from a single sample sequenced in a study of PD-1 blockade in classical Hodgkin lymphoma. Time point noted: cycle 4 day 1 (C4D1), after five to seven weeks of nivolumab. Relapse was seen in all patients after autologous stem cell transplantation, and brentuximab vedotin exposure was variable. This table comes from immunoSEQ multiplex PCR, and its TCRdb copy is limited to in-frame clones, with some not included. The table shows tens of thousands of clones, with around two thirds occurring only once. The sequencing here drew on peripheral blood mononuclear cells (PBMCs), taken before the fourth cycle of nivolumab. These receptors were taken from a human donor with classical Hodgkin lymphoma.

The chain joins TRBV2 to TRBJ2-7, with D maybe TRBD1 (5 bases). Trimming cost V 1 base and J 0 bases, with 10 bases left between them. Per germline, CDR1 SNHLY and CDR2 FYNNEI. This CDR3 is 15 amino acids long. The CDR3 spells CASSEGRDSSYEQYF. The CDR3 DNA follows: TGTGCCAGCAGTGAAGGCAGGGATAGCTCCTACGAGCAGTACTTC. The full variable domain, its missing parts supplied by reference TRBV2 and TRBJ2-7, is EPEVTQTPSHQVTQMGQEVILRCVPISNHLYFYWYRQILGQKVEFLVSFYNNEISEKSEIFDDQFSVERPDGSNFTLKIRSTKLEDSAMYFCASSEGRDSSYEQYFGPGTRLTVT.

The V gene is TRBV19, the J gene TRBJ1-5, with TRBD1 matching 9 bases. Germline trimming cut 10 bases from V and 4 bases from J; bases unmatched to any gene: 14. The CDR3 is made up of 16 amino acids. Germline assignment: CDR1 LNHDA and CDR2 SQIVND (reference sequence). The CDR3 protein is CATESGGQGRNQPQHF. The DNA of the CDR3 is TGTGCCACCGAAAGTGGGGGACAGGGTCGGAATCAGCCCCAGCATTTT.

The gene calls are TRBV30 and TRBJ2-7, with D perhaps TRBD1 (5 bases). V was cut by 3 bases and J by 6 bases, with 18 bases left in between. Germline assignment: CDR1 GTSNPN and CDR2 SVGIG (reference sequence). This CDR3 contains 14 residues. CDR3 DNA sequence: TGTGCCTGGAGCCGCAAGGCGGCAGGGTCCGAGCAGTACTTC. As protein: CAWSRKAAGSEQYF.

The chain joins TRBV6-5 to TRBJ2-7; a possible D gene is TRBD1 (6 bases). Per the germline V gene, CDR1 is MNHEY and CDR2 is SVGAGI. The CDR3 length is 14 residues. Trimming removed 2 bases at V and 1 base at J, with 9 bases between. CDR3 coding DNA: TGTGCCAGCAGTTACCAACAGGGATCCTACGAGCAGTACTTC. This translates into CASSYQQGSYEQYF.

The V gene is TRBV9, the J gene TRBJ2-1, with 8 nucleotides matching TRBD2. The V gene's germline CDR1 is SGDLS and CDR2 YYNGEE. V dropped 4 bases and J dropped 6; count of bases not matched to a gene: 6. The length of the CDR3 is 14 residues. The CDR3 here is CASSPAGGFNEQFF. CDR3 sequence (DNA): TGTGCCAGCAGCCCGGCGGGGGGCTTCAATGAGCAGTTCTTC.

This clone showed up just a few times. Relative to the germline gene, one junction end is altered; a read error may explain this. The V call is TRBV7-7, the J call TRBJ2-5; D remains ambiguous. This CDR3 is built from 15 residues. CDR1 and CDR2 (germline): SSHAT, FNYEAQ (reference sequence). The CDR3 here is CASSLAGHIQETQYF. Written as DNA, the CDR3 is TGTGCTAGCAGCTTAGCTGGGCATATCCAAGAGACCCAGTACTTC.

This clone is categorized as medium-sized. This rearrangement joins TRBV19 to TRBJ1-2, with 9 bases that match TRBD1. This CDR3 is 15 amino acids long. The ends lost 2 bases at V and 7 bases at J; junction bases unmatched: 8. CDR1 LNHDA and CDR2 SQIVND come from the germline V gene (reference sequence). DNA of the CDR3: TGTGCCAGTAGTATACCCGAACAGGGGGCCATTGGCTACACCTTC. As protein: CASSIPEQGAIGYTF.

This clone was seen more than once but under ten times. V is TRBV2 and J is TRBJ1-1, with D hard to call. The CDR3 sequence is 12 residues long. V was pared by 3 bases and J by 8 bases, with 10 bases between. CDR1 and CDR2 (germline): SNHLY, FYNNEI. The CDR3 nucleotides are TGTGCCAGCAGTGATTGGCAGGACGAAGCTTTCTTT. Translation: CASSDWQDEAFF.

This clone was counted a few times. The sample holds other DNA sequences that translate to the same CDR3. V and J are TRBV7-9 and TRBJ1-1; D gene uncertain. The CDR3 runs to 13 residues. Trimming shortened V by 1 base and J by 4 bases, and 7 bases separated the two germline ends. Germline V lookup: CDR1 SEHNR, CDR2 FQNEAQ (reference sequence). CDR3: CASSLDVSTEAFF. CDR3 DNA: TGTGCCAGCAGCTTAGACGTTAGCACTGAAGCTTTCTTT. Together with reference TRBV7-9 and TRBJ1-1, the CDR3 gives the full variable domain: DTGVSQNPRHKITKRGQNVTFRCDPISEHNRLYWYRQTLGQGPEFLTYFQNEAQLEKSRLLSDRFSAERPKGSFSTLEIQRTEQGDSAMYLCASSLDVSTEAFFGQGTRLTVV.

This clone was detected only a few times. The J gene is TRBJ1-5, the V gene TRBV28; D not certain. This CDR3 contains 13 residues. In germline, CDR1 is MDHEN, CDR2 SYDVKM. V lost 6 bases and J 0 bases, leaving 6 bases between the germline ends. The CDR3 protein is CASRLNSNQPQHF. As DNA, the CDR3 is TGTGCCAGCAGACTGAATAGCAATCAGCCCCAGCATTTT. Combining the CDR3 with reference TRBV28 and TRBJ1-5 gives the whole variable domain DVKVTQSSRYLVKRTGEKVFLECVQDMDHENMFWYRQDPGLGLRLIYFSYDVKMKEKGDIPEGYSVSREKKERFSLILESASTNQTSMYLCASRLNSNQPQHFGDGTRLSIL.

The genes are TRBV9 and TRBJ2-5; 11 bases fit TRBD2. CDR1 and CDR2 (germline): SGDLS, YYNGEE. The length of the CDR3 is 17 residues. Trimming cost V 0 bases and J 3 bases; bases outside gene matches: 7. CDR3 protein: CASSVGLTSGGEETQYF. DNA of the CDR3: TGTGCCAGCAGCGTAGGTCTTACTAGCGGGGGTGAAGAGACCCAGTACTTC.

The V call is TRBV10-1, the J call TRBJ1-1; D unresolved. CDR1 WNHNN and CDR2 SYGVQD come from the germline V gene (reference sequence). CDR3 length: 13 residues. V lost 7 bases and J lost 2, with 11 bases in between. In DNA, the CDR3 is TGCGCCAGCAAGCTCGGACCCAACACTGAAGCTTTCTTT. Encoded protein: CASKLGPNTEAFF.

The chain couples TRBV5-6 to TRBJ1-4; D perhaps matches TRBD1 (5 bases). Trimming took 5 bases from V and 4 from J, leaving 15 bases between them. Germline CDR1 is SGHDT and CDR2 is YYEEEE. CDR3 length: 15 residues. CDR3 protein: CASRRPGRYNEKLFF. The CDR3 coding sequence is TGTGCCAGCAGGCGACCGGGACGGTATAATGAAAAACTGTTTTTT.

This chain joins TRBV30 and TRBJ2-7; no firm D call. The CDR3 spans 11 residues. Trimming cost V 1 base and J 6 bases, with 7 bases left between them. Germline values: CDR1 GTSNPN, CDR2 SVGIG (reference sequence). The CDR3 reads CAWSAGSEQYF. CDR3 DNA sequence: TGTGCCTGGAGTGCGGGTTCCGAGCAGTACTTC.

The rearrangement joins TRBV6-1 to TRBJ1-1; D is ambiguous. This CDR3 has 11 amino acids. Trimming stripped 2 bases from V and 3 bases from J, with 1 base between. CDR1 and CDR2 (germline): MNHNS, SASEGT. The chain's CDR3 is CASSEHTEAFF. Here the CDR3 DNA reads TGTGCCAGCAGTGAACACACTGAAGCTTTCTTT.

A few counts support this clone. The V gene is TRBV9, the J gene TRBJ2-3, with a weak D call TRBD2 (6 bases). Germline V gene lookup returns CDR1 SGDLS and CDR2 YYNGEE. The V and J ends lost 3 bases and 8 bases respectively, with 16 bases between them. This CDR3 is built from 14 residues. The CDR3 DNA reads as TGTGCCAGCAGCGAGGCCGGCGGGGCCCTTACGCAGTATTTT. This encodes CASSEAGGALTQYF.